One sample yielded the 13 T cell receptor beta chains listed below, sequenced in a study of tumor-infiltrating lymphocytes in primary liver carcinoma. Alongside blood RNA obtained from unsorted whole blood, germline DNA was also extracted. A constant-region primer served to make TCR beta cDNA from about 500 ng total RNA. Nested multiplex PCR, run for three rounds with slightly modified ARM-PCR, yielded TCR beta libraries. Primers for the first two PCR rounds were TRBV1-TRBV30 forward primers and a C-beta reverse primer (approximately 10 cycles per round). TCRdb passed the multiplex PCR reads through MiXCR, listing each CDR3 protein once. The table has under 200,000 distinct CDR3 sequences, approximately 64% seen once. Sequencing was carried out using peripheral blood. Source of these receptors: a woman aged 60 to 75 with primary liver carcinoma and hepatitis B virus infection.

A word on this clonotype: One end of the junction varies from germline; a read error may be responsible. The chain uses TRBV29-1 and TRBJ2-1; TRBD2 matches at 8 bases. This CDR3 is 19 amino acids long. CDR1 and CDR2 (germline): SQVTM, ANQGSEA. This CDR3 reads CSVSELKNAPSGYYSEQFF. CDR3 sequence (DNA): TGCAGTGTTTCTGAACTCAAGAACGCCCCTAGCGGGTACTACAGTGAGCAGTTCTTC.

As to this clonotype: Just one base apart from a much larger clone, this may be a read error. The CDR3 DNA reads TGCGCCAGCAGCTTCGGACAGGTCATCTCTGGGGCCAACGTCCTGACTTTC. Translating it yields CASSFGQVISGANVLTF. The rearrangement uses TRBV5-1 and TRBJ2-6, with TRBD1 identical over 7 bases. This CDR3 has 17 amino acids. V lost 2 bases to trimming and J lost 0 bases; unmatched junction nucleotides: 5. The germline V gene encodes CDR1 SGHRS and CDR2 YFSETQ.

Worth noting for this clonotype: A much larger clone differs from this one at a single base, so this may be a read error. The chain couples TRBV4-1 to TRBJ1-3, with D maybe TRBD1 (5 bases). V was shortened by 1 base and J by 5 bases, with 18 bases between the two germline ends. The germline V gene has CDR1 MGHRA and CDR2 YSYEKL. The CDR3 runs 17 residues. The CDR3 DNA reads TGCGCCAGCAGCCAAGGTCCATCATGGGACCGCCGAAACACCATATATTTT. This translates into CASSQGPSWDRRNTIYF.

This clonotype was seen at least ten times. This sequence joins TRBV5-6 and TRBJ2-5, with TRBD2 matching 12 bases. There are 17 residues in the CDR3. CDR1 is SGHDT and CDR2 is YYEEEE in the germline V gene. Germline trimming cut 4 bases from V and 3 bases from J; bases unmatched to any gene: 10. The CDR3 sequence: CASSPTTTSGSEETQYF. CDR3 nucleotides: TGTGCCAGCAGCCCTACGACGACTAGCGGGAGTGAAGAGACCCAGTACTTC.

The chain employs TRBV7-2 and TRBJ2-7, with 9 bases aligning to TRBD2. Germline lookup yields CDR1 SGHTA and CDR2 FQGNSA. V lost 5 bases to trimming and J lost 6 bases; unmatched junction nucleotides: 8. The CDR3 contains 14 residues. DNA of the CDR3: TGTGCCAGCAGCCCGCGGGAGGGCCTCGGCGAGCAGTACTTC. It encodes CASSPREGLGEQYF.

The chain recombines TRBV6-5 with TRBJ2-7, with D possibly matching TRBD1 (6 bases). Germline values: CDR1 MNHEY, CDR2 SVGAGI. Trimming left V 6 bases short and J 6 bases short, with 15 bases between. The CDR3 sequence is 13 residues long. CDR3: CASSQPQGSEQYF. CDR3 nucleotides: TGTGCCAGCAGCCAACCTCAGGGGAGCGAGCAGTACTTC.

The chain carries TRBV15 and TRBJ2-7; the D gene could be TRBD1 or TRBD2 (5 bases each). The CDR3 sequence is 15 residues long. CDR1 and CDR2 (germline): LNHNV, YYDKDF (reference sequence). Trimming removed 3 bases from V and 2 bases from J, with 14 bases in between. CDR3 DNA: TGTGCCACCAGCAGTCCGGGACGGTCAGCCTACGAGCAGTACTTC. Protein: CATSSPGRSAYEQYF.

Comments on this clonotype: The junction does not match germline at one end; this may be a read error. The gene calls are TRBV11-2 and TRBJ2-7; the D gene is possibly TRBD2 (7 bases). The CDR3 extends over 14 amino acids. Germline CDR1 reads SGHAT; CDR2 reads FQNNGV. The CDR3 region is CVSSLSGEGYEQYF. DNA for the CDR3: TGTGTCAGCAGCTTGTCAGGGGAGGGCTACGAGCAGTACTTC.

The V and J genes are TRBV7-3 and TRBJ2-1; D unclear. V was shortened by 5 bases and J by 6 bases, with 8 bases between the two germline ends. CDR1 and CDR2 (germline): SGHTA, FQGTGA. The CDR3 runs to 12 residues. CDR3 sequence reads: CASSLTSNEQFF. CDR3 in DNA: TGTGCCAGCAGCCTGACCAGCAATGAGCAGTTCTTC. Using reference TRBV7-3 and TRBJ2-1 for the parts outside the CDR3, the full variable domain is GAGVSQTPSNKVTEKGKYVELRCDPISGHTALYWYRQSLGQGPEFLIYFQGTGAADDSGLPNDRFFAVRPEGSVSTLKIQRTERGDSAVYLCASSLTSNEQFFGPGTRLTVL.

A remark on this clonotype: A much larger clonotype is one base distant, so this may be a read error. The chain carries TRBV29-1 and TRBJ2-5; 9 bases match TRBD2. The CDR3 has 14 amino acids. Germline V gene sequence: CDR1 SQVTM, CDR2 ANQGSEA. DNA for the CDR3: TGCAGCGTTCAGGGGCGGGAGGGGGGAGAGACCAAGTACTTC. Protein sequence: CSVQGREGGETKYF.

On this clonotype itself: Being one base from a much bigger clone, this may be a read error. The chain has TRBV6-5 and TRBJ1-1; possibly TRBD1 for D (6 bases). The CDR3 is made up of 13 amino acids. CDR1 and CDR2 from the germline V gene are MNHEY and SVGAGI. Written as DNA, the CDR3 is TGTACCAGCAGCCGGGACATCAACACTGAAGCTTTCTTT. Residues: CTSSRDINTEAFF.

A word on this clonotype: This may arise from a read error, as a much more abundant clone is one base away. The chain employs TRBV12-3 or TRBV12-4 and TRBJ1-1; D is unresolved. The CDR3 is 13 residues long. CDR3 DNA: TGTGCCAGCAGTTCCACCACGAACATTGAAGCTTTCTTT. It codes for CASSSTTNIEAFF.

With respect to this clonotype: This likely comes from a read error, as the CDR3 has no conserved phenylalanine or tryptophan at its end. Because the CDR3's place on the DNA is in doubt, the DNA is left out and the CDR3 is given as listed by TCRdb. The CDR3 protein is CASRGLTYQETQYL. V usage is TRBV11-2 and J usage is TRBJ2-5; no DNA check was done on the table's D call, TRBD2. The CDR3 contains 14 residues when both ends are counted. Germline V gene data show CDR1 as SGHAT and CDR2 as FQNNGV.